This T cell receptor (beta chain) derives from a study of blood T cell repertoires in COVID-19. TCRdb keeps only in-frame clones here, not all; method: immunoSEQ multiplex PCR. Here the sample spans approximately 97,000 clones, almost 85% being singletons. V was shortened by 5 bases and J by 1 base, with 14 bases between the two germline ends. The length of the CDR3 is 15 residues. Per germline, CDR1 MNHEY and CDR2 SVGEGT. The V call is TRBV6-2 or TRBV6-3, the J call TRBJ1-1; tentative D call: TRBD1 (5 bases). The sequencing sample was made of peripheral blood. The source is a man in his forties with active or convalescent COVID-19. The CDR3 coding sequence is TGTGCCAGCAGTCAGAACCGACAGAGGAACACTGAAGCTTTCTTT. Translated, it gives CASSQNRQRNTEAFF.